The clone carrying this T cell receptor beta chain appeared a single time. This sample was included in a study of blood T cell repertoires in COVID-19. At the level of the study: The study drew acute and convalescent COVID-19 samples from the United States, Italy and Spain.

V was shortened by 5 bases and J by 4 bases, with 12 bases between the two germline ends. The CDR3 extends over 14 amino acids. Germline CDR1 is SGHRS and CDR2 is YFSETQ. TCRdb's copy holds only in-frame clones and misses some; the assay was immunoSEQ multiplex PCR. The sample lists approximately 210,000 clones, around 82% occurring once. Sequenced material: peripheral blood. The sequence came from a woman aged 40 to 49 with acute or convalescent COVID-19. The V gene is TRBV5-1, the J gene TRBJ2-2; no definite D call. The CDR3 region has the DNA TGCGCCAGCAGGGCCCCCAGTGCCACCGGGGAGCTGTTTTTT. This encodes CASRAPSATGELFF.